This is a list of T cell receptor beta chains from one sample in a study of vaccination and CD4 T cells after COVID-19. Their antigens are not known. Each CDR3 protein gets one entry after TCRdb re-called the PCR reads with MiXCR. The sample has 15,000 to 25,000 distinct CDR3 sequences, roughly 50% seen once. The material sequenced was CD4+ T cells from blood, cultured in vitro, taken after SARS-CoV-2 vaccination. The receptor source for this set is a human donor who had recovered from COVID-19. Each CDR3 is given with its conserved first and last residue. D genes are given only for firm matches. Size is omitted from some rows. Given values are once, few, many or a class for expanded clones.

V,length,D,J,size,DNA,CDR3
TRBV6-1,13,.,TRBJ1-1,.,TGTGCCAGCAGTGGACACCCGAACACTGAAGCTTTCTTT,CASSGHPNTEAFF
TRBV27,16,TRBD2,TRBJ2-5,once,TGTGCCAGCAGTGTCTTATACGGGGGGGCCCAAGAGACCCAGTACTTC,CASSVLYGGAQETQYF
TRBV20-1,12,.,TRBJ1-2,.,TGCAGTGCAACCGGGACGGCCTATGGCTACACCTTC,CSATGTAYGYTF
TRBV11-2,16,TRBD2,TRBJ2-3,.,TGTGCCAGCAGCTTATTGAGCGGGAGAAGCACAGATACGCAGTATTTT,CASSLLSGRSTDTQYF
TRBV6-1,14,.,TRBJ1-1,.,TGTGCCAGCAGCCCCGCCGGAAGAAACACTGAAGCTTTCTTT,CASSPAGRNTEAFF
TRBV7-2,13,.,TRBJ1-5,few,TGTGCCAGCAGCTTAAGGCAATCTCAGCCCCAGCATTTT,CASSLRQSQPQHF
TRBV6-1,14,TRBD1,TRBJ1-1,few,TGTGCCAGCAGTCATCAGGGGGGGTCCCCTGAAGCTTTCTTT,CASSHQGGSPEAFF
TRBV6-1,15,.,TRBJ1-5,.,TGTGCCAGCAGCCCAATGGGGGGGAACAATCAGCCCCAGCATTTT,CASSPMGGNNQPQHF
TRBV20-1,16,.,TRBJ1-2,.,TGCAGTGCTACGAACCCCGGACTGCACTCTTTAGATGGCTACACCTTC,CSATNPGLHSLDGYTF
TRBV12-3/TRBV12-4,12,.,TRBJ1-1,few,TGTGCCAGCAGCAGGCCGTACACTGAAGCTTTCTTT,CASSRPYTEAFF
TRBV19,14,TRBD1,TRBJ1-1,.,TGTGCCAGTAGAGGTTGGAGGGGGCCAGCTGAAGCTTTCTTT,CASRGWRGPAEAFF
TRBV5-6,13,.,TRBJ1-1,.,TGTGCCAGCAGCTTGGGACGGAACACTGAAGCTTTCTTT,CASSLGRNTEAFF
TRBV7-9,11,.,TRBJ2-7,.,TGTGCCAGCAGCAACTTCCGCGAGCAGTACTTC,CASSNFREQYF
TRBV11-3,13,.,TRBJ2-2,.,TGTGCCAGCAGCACGGCTGCGGCCGGGGAGCTGTTTTTT,CASSTAAAGELFF
TRBV20-1,15,.,TRBJ2-1,.,TGCAGTGCTAGAGGGGCTAGTCTACCCTACAATGAGCAGTTCTTC,CSARGASLPYNEQFF
TRBV11-3,15,TRBD2,TRBJ2-7,.,TGTGCCAGCACTATGAGGGCGGGAGAGGCCTACGAGCAGTACTTC,CASTMRAGEAYEQYF
TRBV7-2,13,TRBD1,TRBJ1-2,few,TGTGCCAGCAGCACAGGGACAGGAGACTACTACACCTTC,CASSTGTGDYYTF
TRBV29-1,15,TRBD1,TRBJ1-1,.,TGCAGCGCCGTCGGGACAGGGGGCTGGAACACTGAAGCTTTCTTT,CSAVGTGGWNTEAFF
TRBV7-9,15,.,TRBJ1-1,few,TGTGCCAGCAGCTTAGGCGGCGGGGTGAACACTGAAGCTTTCTTT,CASSLGGGVNTEAFF
TRBV5-6,15,.,TRBJ2-6,.,TGTGCCAGCAGCTTGGGGATCTCTGGGGCCAACGTCCTGACTTTC,CASSLGISGANVLTF
TRBV6-1,15,.,TRBJ1-6,few,TGTGCCAGCAGATTATCCGGGACTTACTCCGCTGCCCTCCACTTT,CASRLSGTYSAALHF
TRBV19,15,TRBD1,TRBJ1-5,few,TGTGCCAGTAACCCCGGACAGGGGCTAGTTGCGCCCCAGCATTTT,CASNPGQGLVAPQHF
TRBV10-3,16,.,TRBJ1-5,few,TGTGCCATCAGTGAGTCGACGAGGGGCTCGGGTCAGCCCCAGCATTTT,CAISESTRGSGQPQHF
TRBV29-1,13,.,TRBJ1-1,.,TGCAGCTCGAGGGGCAGATTCGAATCTGAAGCTTTCTTT,CSSRGRFESEAFF
TRBV7-6,15,.,TRBJ1-3,.,TGTGCCAGCAGCTTAGGGGGGTTCCCTGGAAACACCATATATTTT,CASSLGGFPGNTIYF
TRBV7-2,13,.,TRBJ2-7,.,TGTGCCAGCAGCTTAACAGCAGCGGGCGAGCAGTACTTC,CASSLTAAGEQYF
TRBV5-4,14,TRBD1,TRBJ2-7,.,TGTGCCAGCAGCACTCCGGACAGGGTACACGAGCAGTACTTC,CASSTPDRVHEQYF
TRBV12-3/TRBV12-4,13,.,TRBJ1-2,few,TGTGCCAGCAGTTTAGGAGGCTCCTATGGCTACACCTTC,CASSLGGSYGYTF
TRBV5-4,14,TRBD1,TRBJ1-2,.,TGTGCCAGCAGCTTAGACAGGGAAAACTATGGCTACACCTTC,CASSLDRENYGYTF
TRBV20-1,19,TRBD2,TRBJ2-7,.,TGCAGTGCTAGAAACTTCCGACGAGATAGCGGGGGCCTCTCCTACGAGCAGTACTTC,CSARNFRRDSGGLSYEQYF
TRBV20-1,16,.,TRBJ2-7,.,TGCAGTGCTAGAATCGTACGGAACCTACACTCCTACGAGCAGTACTTC,CSARIVRNLHSYEQYF
TRBV12-3/TRBV12-4,13,TRBD1,TRBJ1-3,.,TGTGCCAGCAACAGGGGGACTGGAAACACCATATATTTT,CASNRGTGNTIYF
TRBV7-2,13,.,TRBJ2-1,.,TGTACCAGCAGCGGGGGATCCTACAATGAGCAGTTCTTC,CTSSGGSYNEQFF
TRBV29-1,13,.,TRBJ2-5,.,TGCAGCGTTGCCACGGGAACGAAAGAGACCCAGTACTTC,CSVATGTKETQYF